One and the same sample provided the 9 T cell receptor beta chains below, sequenced in a study of T cells after yellow fever vaccination. TCRdb analysed the 5' RACE reads with MiXCR anew, one entry per CDR3 protein. The sample consists of roughly 65,000 distinct CDR3 sequences, approximately 5% of them appearing once. Here the sequenced sample was CD4+ T cells sorted from PBMCs, taken about 2 weeks after the first yellow fever vaccination. The receptors were sampled from a man aged 18 to 29 who received the YFV17D yellow fever vaccine.

This clonotype has ten or more counts. This chain links TRBV20-1 with TRBJ2-3; tentatively, D is TRBD1 (7 bases). There are 13 residues in the CDR3. V was clipped by 7 bases and J by 5 bases, with 16 bases between them. Germline values: CDR1 DFQATT, CDR2 SNEGSKA (reference sequence). CDR3 in amino acids: CSGARGAKDTQYF. DNA for the CDR3: TGCAGTGGGGCCAGGGGGGCAAAAGATACGCAGTATTTT.

The table lists this clonotype with many counts. The V and J genes are TRBV7-2 and TRBJ2-1; TRBD2 matches at 7 bases. V gave up 3 bases and J gave up 2 bases; unmatched junction bases: 4. Germline CDR1 and CDR2: SGHTA and FQGNSA. There are 15 residues in the CDR3. The CDR3 nucleotides read TGTGCCAGCAGCTTTTCTAGCGGAACCTACAATGAGCAGTTCTTC. Translation: CASSFSSGTYNEQFF.

This clonotype was seen many times. The chain links TRBV7-2 to TRBJ1-5, with D perhaps matching TRBD1 (5 bases). V was clipped by 3 bases and J by 6 bases, with 15 bases between them. The CDR3 is made up of 15 amino acids. From germline, CDR1 is SGHTA and CDR2 FQGNSA. For the CDR3, the DNA is TGTGCCAGCAGCTTTGGGGGTACGAGGGGTCAGCCCCAGCATTTT. Translated: CASSFGGTRGQPQHF.

There are many counts of this clonotype. The gene calls are TRBV20-1 and TRBJ2-3; D is perhaps TRBD1 or TRBD2 (5 bases each). Trimming shortened V by 0 bases and J by 1 base, and 11 bases separated the two germline ends. Germline V gene data show CDR1 as DFQATT and CDR2 as SNEGSKA (reference sequence). The length of the CDR3 is 15 residues. For the CDR3, the DNA is TGCAGTGCTAGAGATCCCGGGACGGGCACAGATACGCAGTATTTT. Amino acids: CSARDPGTGTDTQYF.

This clonotype was found many times. The chain carries TRBV7-2 and TRBJ2-2, with 7 bases identical to TRBD2. The CDR3 is 15 amino acids. The ends lost 0 bases at V and 6 bases at J; junction bases unmatched: 4. CDR1 is SGHTA, CDR2 FQGNSA, per germline. DNA for the CDR3: TGTGCCAGCAGCTTAGCGCTCCGGGGGGCCGGGGAGCTGTTTTTT. Amino acids: CASSLALRGAGELFF.

This clonotype was counted at least ten times. The genes are TRBV7-2 and TRBJ2-7; 12 bases map to TRBD2. V dropped 5 bases and J dropped 0; count of bases not matched to a gene: 5. The CDR3 is 16 amino acids. CDR1 SGHTA and CDR2 FQGNSA come from the germline V gene. As DNA, the CDR3 is TGTGCCAGCAGCGTGGGACTAGCGGGCATCTCCTACGAGCAGTACTTC. This encodes CASSVGLAGISYEQYF.

This clonotype showed up many times. This rearrangement joins TRBV5-1 to TRBJ2-1, with 7 bases that match TRBD2. V shed 1 base and J 6 bases; nucleotides not matched to a gene: 10. The CDR3 has 16 amino acids. The germline CDR1 and CDR2 sequences are SGHRS and YFSETQ. CDR3 DNA: TGCGCCAGCAGCTTGAGGCCAGCGTGGGGGGGCAATGAGCAGTTCTTC. It yields the protein CASSLRPAWGGNEQFF. The full variable domain, its missing parts supplied by reference TRBV5-1 and TRBJ2-1, is KAGVTQTPRYLIKTRGQQVTLSCSPISGHRSVSWYQQTPGQGLQFLFEYFSETQRNKGNFPGRFSGRQFSNSRSEMNVSTLELGDSALYLCASSLRPAWGGNEQFFGPGTRLTVL.

This clonotype was observed at least ten times. CDR3 sequence (DNA): TGTGCCAGCAGCTTATTGCAGGGTGAAGCTTTCTTT. Amino acid sequence: CASSLLQGEAFF. This rearrangement joins TRBV7-9 to TRBJ1-1; D perhaps matches TRBD1 (5 bases). Germline lookup yields CDR1 SEHNR and CDR2 FQNEAQ (reference sequence). The CDR3 is 12 residues long. Trimming pared 2 bases from V and 7 bases from J, leaving 8 bases between.

The sample holds many counts of this clonotype. The chain has TRBV4-3 and TRBJ1-1; weak D call: TRBD1 (6 bases). Germline-derived CDR1 and CDR2 are LGHNA and YSLEER. Trimming cost V 1 base and J 0 bases, with 12 bases left between them. The CDR3 runs 16 residues. DNA of the CDR3: TGCGCCAGCAGCCAAGGTTCCAGGGGACTGAACACTGAAGCTTTCTTT. Amino acids: CASSQGSRGLNTEAFF.